This T cell receptor beta chain was found in a study of blood T cell repertoires in COVID-19 (dated by TCRdb to the early 2020s). Regarding the study in general: Samples covering the acute and convalescent phases of COVID-19 were provided by collaborators in the United States, Italy and Spain. The material from the prospective study consisted of cDNA or gDNA derived from T cells, B-cell-depleted T cells, or PBMCs. The repertoires were released in a freely available public database intended as a resource for research on the immune response to SARS-CoV-2. Sample metadata almost always included a de-identified subject ID, COVID-19 status, age in years and sex. The samples were drawn from the first 160 participants of the ongoing ImmuneRACE study and from 950 to 1,500 subjects provided by 6 global collaborators. Where HLA class I and class II types were available, the types were taken from metadata supplied by the sample provider, not from assay-based typing. The dataset comprised deeply sampled blood TCRbeta repertoires from subjects exposed to, actively infected with, or recovered from COVID-19. The paper as a whole reports these results and caveats: Clinical and demographic metadata were provided uncurated, with the amount varying by source and participant.

TCRbeta CDR3 regions were amplified from genomic DNA using the immunoSEQ Assay, a bias-controlled multiplex PCR. On the authors' methods: The number of nucleated cells in each sample was estimated from the amplification of reference gene primers within the assay. To quantify the absolute abundance of each unique TCRbeta CDR3 rearrangement, sequence reads were collapsed and filtered. For each sample, productive Simpson clonality was calculated as the square root of Simpson's diversity index across productive rearrangements. Entries here come from immuneACCESS through TCRdb and include only in-frame sequences with V and J called. Some clones fail to appear in such tables; in the studies checked, an unresolved V gene covers under half of the shortfall, and the cause of the remainder is unknown. V, J and clone size are taken as reported in that table, and D and trimming were inferred from the DNA itself. A total of about 150,000 clones appear in this sample, 79% of them only once. Clones ranked in the top ten supply 8.6% of the sample.

This clone was recorded a few times. The antigen it binds to is not known. No much larger clone is present one base from it, and per-base qualities are unavailable. Each collaborating institution followed its own protocols to collect whole blood in K2EDTA tubes. For TCRbeta analysis, collaborators shipped samples in one of three forms: frozen whole blood, isolated PBMCs, or DNA extracted from either of those sample types. This clonotype was sampled from a man aged 50 to 59 with active or convalescent COVID-19. Material for sequencing was peripheral blood.

The bases read TGTGCCAGCAGCCAAAGGACTAGCGGGAGGGAGCAGTACTTC. This yields the protein CASSQRTSGREQYF. The rearrangement joined TRBV3-1 (or the pseudogene TRBV3-2) to TRBJ2-7; 14 bases in between match TRBD2. The CDR3 has 14 amino acids, counting the end cysteine and phenylalanine. The read is trimmed to its CDR3 DNA, 42 bases read in frame from base 1. The junction shows trimming of 2 bases on V and 7 bases on J, and the gene matches do not reach 1 base of it. From a lookup of the germline V gene (reference sequence), CDR1 and CDR2 are LGHDT and YNNKEL.